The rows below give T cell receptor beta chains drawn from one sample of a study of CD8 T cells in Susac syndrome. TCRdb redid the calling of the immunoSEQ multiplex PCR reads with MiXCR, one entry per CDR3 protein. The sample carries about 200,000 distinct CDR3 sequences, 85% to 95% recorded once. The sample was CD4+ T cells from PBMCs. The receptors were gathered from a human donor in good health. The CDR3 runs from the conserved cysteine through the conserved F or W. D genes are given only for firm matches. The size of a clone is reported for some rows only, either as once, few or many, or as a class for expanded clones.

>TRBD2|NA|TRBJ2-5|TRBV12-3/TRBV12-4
TGTGCCAGCAGTCCCCGGACTAGCGGTGAGACCCAGTACTTC
CASSPRTSGETQYF
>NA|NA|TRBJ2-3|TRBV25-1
TGTGCCAGCAGTGAAGGCATAATCCCAGATACGCAGTATTTT
CASSEGIIPDTQYF
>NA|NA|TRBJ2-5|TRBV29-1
TGCAGCGTTGAACTGCTCCGGGGGAAACAGGGATTCCTAGAGACCCAGTACTTC
CSVELLRGKQGFLETQYF
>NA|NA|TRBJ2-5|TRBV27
TGTGCCAGCAGTTTACCGGGGTGGGATGAGACCCAGTACTTC
CASSLPGWDETQYF
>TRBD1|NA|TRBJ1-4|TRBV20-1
TGCAGTGCTGCCCGTAGACAGGGAGGAGAAAAACTGTTTTTT
CSAARRQGGEKLFF
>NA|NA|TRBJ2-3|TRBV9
TGTGCCAGCAGCGTAGGACACGGCACAGATACGCAGTATTTT
CASSVGHGTDTQYF
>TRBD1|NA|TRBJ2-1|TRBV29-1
TGCAGCATAGGACAGGGGTGGGACAATGAGCAGTTCTTC
CSIGQGWDNEQFF
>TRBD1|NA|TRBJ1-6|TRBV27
TGTGCCAGCAGTGAGGCCGGGACAGGGTCCTATAATTCACCCCTCCACTTT
CASSEAGTGSYNSPLHF
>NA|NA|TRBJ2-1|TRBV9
TGTGCCAGCAGCGTCAGGACGAGGAGGGATGAGCAGTTCTTC
CASSVRTRRDEQFF
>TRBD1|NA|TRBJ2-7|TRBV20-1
TGCAGTGCCAGGACAGGGCAAGCCTACGAGCAGTACTTC
CSARTGQAYEQYF
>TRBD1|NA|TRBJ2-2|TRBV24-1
TGTGCCACCTCCGGGACAGCTAACACCGGGGAGCTGTTTTTT
CATSGTANTGELFF
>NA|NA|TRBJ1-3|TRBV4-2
TGTGCCAGCAGCCGTCGCCAGGGGACTGGAAACACCATATATTTT
CASSRRQGTGNTIYF
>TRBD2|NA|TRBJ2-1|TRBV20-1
TGCAGTGCTAGAGAAGGGACTAGCGGATACAATGAGCAGTTCTTC
CSAREGTSGYNEQFF
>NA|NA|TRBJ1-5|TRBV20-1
TGCAGTGCTAGCCAGGGTGAATGGAATCAGCCCCAGCATTTT
CSASQGEWNQPQHF
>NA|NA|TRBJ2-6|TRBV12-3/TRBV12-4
TGTGCCAGCGGTTTGGCGGGAGGGGCCAACGTCCTGACTTTC
CASGLAGGANVLTF
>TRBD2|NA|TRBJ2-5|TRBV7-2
TGTGCCAGCAGGGTTCGACTAGCGGGGCTAACACAAGAGACCCAGTACTTC
CASRVRLAGLTQETQYF
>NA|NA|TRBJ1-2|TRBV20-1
TGCAGTGACACACAGGGAGACTATGGCTACACCTTC
CSDTQGDYGYTF
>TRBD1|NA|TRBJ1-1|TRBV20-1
TGCAGTGCTCCCCGGACAGGGAAAGCTTTCTTT
CSAPRTGKAFF
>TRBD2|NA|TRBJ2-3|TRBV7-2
TGTGCCAGCAGCCCGGGACTAGCGGGGGTCGCAGATACGCAGTATTTT
CASSPGLAGVADTQYF
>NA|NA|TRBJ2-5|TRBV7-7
TGTGCCAGCAGCTTACCTGGCCGAAAAGAGACCCAGTACTTC
CASSLPGRKETQYF
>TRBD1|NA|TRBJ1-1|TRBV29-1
TGCAGCGTTGAAGACCGTACAGGGGGGAACACTGAAGCTTTCTTT
CSVEDRTGGNTEAFF
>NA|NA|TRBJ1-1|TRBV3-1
TGTGCCAGCAGCGGCCCCCATTGGGAAGCTTTCTTT
CASSGPHWEAFF
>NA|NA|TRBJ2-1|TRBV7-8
TGTGCCAGCAGCTTAACCGCTCTCTCCTACAATGAGCAGTTCTTC
CASSLTALSYNEQFF
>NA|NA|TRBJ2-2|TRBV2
TGTGCCAGCAGCCCCCTTGGCAGGGAGAACACCGGGGAGCTGTTTTTT
CASSPLGRENTGELFF
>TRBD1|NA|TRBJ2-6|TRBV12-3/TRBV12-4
TGTGCCAGCAGTGCCTCCGGGACAGCGTTCTCTGGGGCCAACGTCCTGACTTTC
CASSASGTAFSGANVLTF
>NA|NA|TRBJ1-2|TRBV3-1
TGTGCCAGCAGTCAGGGGTCGGCCTATGGCTACACCTTC
CASSQGSAYGYTF
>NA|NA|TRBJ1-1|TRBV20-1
TGCAGTGCTAGTCGGGGGTCTGAAGCTTTCTTT
CSASRGSEAFF
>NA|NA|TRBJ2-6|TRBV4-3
TGCGCCAGCAGCTCCGTGATCTCTGGGGCCAACGTCCTGACTTTC
CASSSVISGANVLTF
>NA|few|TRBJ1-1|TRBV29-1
TGCAGCGTTGGTCGGCAGAACACTGAAGCTTTCTTT
CSVGRQNTEAFF
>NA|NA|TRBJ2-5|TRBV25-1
TGTGCCAGCAGTGGAGGGGGGTCACAAGAGACCCAGTACTTC
CASSGGGSQETQYF
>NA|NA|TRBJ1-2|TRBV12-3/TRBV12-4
TGTGCCAGCAGGCGACGTAGTGGCTACACCTTC
CASRRRSGYTF
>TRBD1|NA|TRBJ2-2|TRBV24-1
TGTGCCACCAGTGATCCACGACAGGGGTCCGGGGAGCTGTTTTTT
CATSDPRQGSGELFF